What follows is one T cell receptor beta chain and its context. These data belong to a study of PD-1 blockade in mismatch repair-deficient tumors. Assay: immunoSEQ multiplex PCR; the TCRdb copy retains only in-frame clones and omits some. The table lists approximately 110,000 clones, roughly 80% of them singletons. The source of this sequence is an adult with mismatch repair-deficient cancer. The source material was peripheral blood, sampled more than 58 weeks after starting pembrolizumab.

CDR3 nucleotide sequence: TGTGCCATCAGTGTGGGGGTTGGAGCTTTCTTT. Its translation is CAISVGVGAFF. This sequence joins TRBV10-3 and TRBJ1-1, with D tentatively TRBD1 (5 bases). CDR1 and CDR2 from the germline V gene are ENHRY and SYGVKD. The CDR3 consists of 11 residues. V was pared by 4 bases and J by 10 bases, with 10 bases between.